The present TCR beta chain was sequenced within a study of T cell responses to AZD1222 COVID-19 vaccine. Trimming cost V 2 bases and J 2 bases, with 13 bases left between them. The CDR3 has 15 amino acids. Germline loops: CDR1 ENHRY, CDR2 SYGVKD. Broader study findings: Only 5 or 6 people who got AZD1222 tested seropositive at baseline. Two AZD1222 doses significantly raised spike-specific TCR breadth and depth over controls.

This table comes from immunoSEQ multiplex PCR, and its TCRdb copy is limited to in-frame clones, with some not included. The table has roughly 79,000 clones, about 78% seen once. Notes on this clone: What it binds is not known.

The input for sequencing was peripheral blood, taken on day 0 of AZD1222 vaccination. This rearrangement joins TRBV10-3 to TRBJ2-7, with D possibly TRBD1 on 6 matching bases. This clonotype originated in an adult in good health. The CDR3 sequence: CAISERGQIPYEQYF. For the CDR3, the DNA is TGTGCCATCAGTGAGCGGGGACAAATACCCTACGAGCAGTACTTC.